One sample yielded the 19 T cell receptor beta chains listed below, sequenced in a study of T cells expressing NK-cell markers. TCRdb reanalyzed the 5' RACE reads, giving one entry per CDR3 protein sequence and no DNA. The sample totals 140,000 to 150,000 distinct CDR3 sequences. The sample consisted of blood T cells: a sorted CD56 or NKG2C T cell subset, CD4+ or CD8+ T cells, or bulk PBMC T cells (not recorded which). All receptors derive from a man between 18 and 29 years old in good health.

The chain couples TRBV20-1 to TRBJ1-3. CDR1 and CDR2 (germline): DFQATT, SNEGSKA (reference sequence). This CDR3 comprises 16 residues. This CDR3 is CSARDRDSSSGNTIYF.

CDR3 region: CASSYERYGYTF. V usage is TRBV6-2 or TRBV6-3 and J usage is TRBJ1-2. The CDR3 consists of 12 residues. Germline CDR1 MNHEY, CDR2 SVGEGT.

This chain joins TRBV7-8 and TRBJ1-1; TCRdb names TRBD1, which stays unverified in the absence of DNA. The CDR3 contains 13 residues. Germline V lookup: CDR1 SGHVS, CDR2 FQNEAQ. The chain's CDR3 is CASSRGTVTEAFF.

The rearrangement uses TRBV9 and TRBJ2-1. This CDR3 has 19 amino acids. Germline V gene sequence: CDR1 SGDLS, CDR2 YYNGEE. The CDR3: CASSVAFLGISSSYNEQFF. Drawing the rest from reference TRBV9 and TRBJ2-1, the complete variable domain is DSGVTQTPKHLITATGQRVTLRCSPRSGDLSVYWYQQSLDQGLQFLIQYYNGEERAKGNILERFSAQQFPDLHSELNLSSLELGDSALYFCASSVAFLGISSSYNEQFFGPGTRLTVL.

The chain uses TRBV29-1 and TRBJ1-2; as DNA is missing, the TRBD1 call by TCRdb cannot be tested. Per the germline V gene, CDR1 is SQVTM and CDR2 is ANQGSEA. The CDR3 sequence is 13 residues long. CDR3 residues: CSVRGQNHYGYTF.

The chain combines TRBV7-9 with TRBJ2-2; lacking DNA, the TRBD2 call made by TCRdb goes unchecked. The CDR3 runs 16 residues. Germline V gene sequence: CDR1 SEHNR, CDR2 FQNEAQ (reference sequence). The CDR3 loop reads CASSEGQTSNTGELFF.

The CDR3 region is CASRPPGLAGRETQYF. The chain couples TRBV7-9 to TRBJ2-5; TCRdb's assignment of TRBD2 cannot be checked, as there is no DNA. The CDR3 sequence is 16 residues long. The V gene's germline CDR1 is SEHNR and CDR2 FQNEAQ (reference sequence).

The chain recombines TRBV4-3 with TRBJ2-2; TCRdb selects TRBD1, and the lack of DNA leaves this call unchecked. Germline CDR1 is LGHNA and CDR2 is YSLEER. CDR3 length: 16 amino acids. The CDR3 protein is CASSQDWGAADGELFF.

V and J are TRBV20-1 and TRBJ2-2; without DNA, the TCRdb call of TRBD2 cannot be checked. CDR3 length: 13 amino acids. CDR1 is DFQATT, CDR2 SNEGSKA, per germline (reference sequence). CDR3 protein: CSARGSLGGELFF.

The chain is built from TRBV15 and TRBJ2-3; the TRBD2 assignment by TCRdb is unverifiable without DNA. The V gene's germline CDR1 is LNHNV and CDR2 YYDKDF (reference sequence). This CDR3 region has 16 residues. The CDR3 sequence: CATSLGGSFSTDTQYF.

The chain combines TRBV6-1 with TRBJ1-2. Germline V CDR1 and CDR2: MNHNS, SASEGT. This CDR3 is 18 amino acids long. CDR3 protein: CASCTLLSRGLLDYGYTF.

The CDR3 protein is CASSLGESVNEQFF. V usage is TRBV7-6 and J usage is TRBJ2-1. The CDR3 has 14 residues. Germline CDR1 SGHVS, CDR2 FNYEAQ. Full variable domain (rest looked up from reference TRBV7-6 and TRBJ2-1): GAGVSQSPRYKVTKRGQDVALRCDPISGHVSLYWYRQALGQGPEFLTYFNYEAQQDKSGLPNDRFSAERPEGSISTLTIQRTEQRDSAMYRCASSLGESVNEQFFGPGTRLTVL.

The V call is TRBV4-1, the J call TRBJ2-6; TCRdb names TRBD1, which stays unverified in the absence of DNA. The length of the CDR3 is 21 residues. Germline V gene lookup returns CDR1 MGHRA and CDR2 YSYEKL. The CDR3 spells CASSQDNKKGPIFSGANVLTF.

This rearrangement joins TRBV11-3 to TRBJ2-1; lacking DNA, the TRBD1 call made by TCRdb goes unchecked. This CDR3 has 12 amino acids. Germline V gene data show CDR1 as SGHNT and CDR2 as YENEEA. The CDR3 sequence: CASSIGQGDLVF. Variable domain in full (rest from reference TRBV11-3 and TRBJ2-1): EAGVVQSPRYKIIEKKQPVAFWCNPISGHNTLYWYLQNLGQGPELLIRYENEEAVDDSQLPKDRFSAERLKGVDSTLKIQPAELGDSAVYLCASSIGQGDLVFGPGTRLTVL.

The chain recombines TRBV12-3 or TRBV12-4 with TRBJ1-4; lacking DNA, the TRBD1 call made by TCRdb goes unchecked. This CDR3 contains 12 residues. The CDR3 here is CAIARRGEKLFF.

The gene calls are TRBV4-2 and TRBJ2-1; TCRdb lists TRBD2, though no DNA is available to test this call. CDR1 and CDR2 (germline): LGHNA, YNFKEQ. The CDR3 is 17 residues long. This CDR3 is CASSQDHPSGLYNEQFF.

The chain has TRBV12-3 or TRBV12-4 and TRBJ1-1. This CDR3 is 12 amino acids long. The chain's CDR3 is CASSPSRVTAFF.

This sequence joins TRBV29-1 and TRBJ2-1. This CDR3 is built from 15 residues. From germline, CDR1 is SQVTM and CDR2 ANQGSEA. CDR3 protein: CSVDVDARVDNEQFF.

Here the CDR3 reads CASSLTGDPNTEAFF. This chain uses TRBV6-1 with TRBJ1-1; TCRdb's D call, TRBD1, is unchecked because there is no DNA. Germline values: CDR1 MNHNS, CDR2 SASEGT. The CDR3 is 15 residues long.